These 3 T cell receptor beta chains came from one sample sequenced in a study of cytomegalovirus exposure and HLA in healthy donors. The PCR was carried out with 60 Vbeta primers and 13 Jbeta primers. Repertoires were generated with immunoSEQ multiplex PCR, while TCRdb's copy carries only in-frame clones and drops some. The table includes over 100,000 clones, over 65% detected once. Input material: PBMCs. The receptors were gathered from a young woman in good health and CMV-seronegative.

The chain couples TRBV28 to TRBJ1-5, with D unclear. Trimming pared 6 bases from V and 1 base from J, leaving 4 bases between. Germline-derived CDR1 and CDR2 are MDHEN and SYDVKM. The CDR3 is made up of 12 amino acids. In DNA, the CDR3 is TGTGCCAGCAGGGCCAGCAATCAGCCCCAGCATTTT. Protein: CASRASNQPQHF.

V usage is TRBV6-1 and J usage is TRBJ1-1, with TRBD1 matching over 8 bases. The ends lost 11 bases at V and 2 bases at J; junction bases unmatched: 7. From germline, CDR1 is MNHNS and CDR2 SASEGT. This CDR3 contains 13 residues. CDR3 protein: CASQTGDNTEAFF. CDR3 sequence (DNA): TGTGCCTCCCAGACAGGGGATAACACTGAAGCTTTCTTT.

This clone was recorded a few times. The chain employs TRBV7-6 and TRBJ1-5; D may be TRBD1 (5 bases). The germline gives CDR1 SGHVS, CDR2 FNYEAQ. The CDR3 has 14 residues. Trimming took off 2 bases at V and 4 bases at J, with 9 bases between the two ends. The chain's CDR3 is CASSLWGENQPQHF. The DNA of the CDR3 is TGTGCCAGCAGCTTATGGGGGGAAAATCAGCCCCAGCATTTT.